The present T cell receptor beta chain was sequenced within a study of T cells in Graves' hyperthyroidism and ophthalmopathy. Overall study results and limits: In validation, the model predicted ophthalmopathy. These predictions came a median roughly 6.5 months before onset.

From approximately 9.3 ml of fresh peripheral blood, PBMCs were isolated. This clonotype was seen more than once but under ten times. Its antigen is unknown. Amplified TCR beta CDR3 regions derived from RNA transcripts. The HTBI primer set served for first-round RT-PCR of the TCR CDR3. TCRdb itself ran the multiplex PCR reads through MiXCR, one entry per CDR3 protein. The sample gives around 600,000 distinct CDR3 sequences, 14% of which show up once; around 12% is in the top ten. The receptor was isolated from a woman between 50 and 59 years old with Graves' ophthalmopathy. The sequencing input was blood.

In DNA, the CDR3 is TGTGCCAGCAGTTACTCAACAGGGGACGGTAGTAACATTCAGTACTTC. It codes for CASSYSTGDGSNIQYF. The gene calls are TRBV6-2 or TRBV6-3 and TRBJ2-4; TRBD1 matches at 7 bases. The V gene end was trimmed by 0 bases and the J gene end by 7 bases; junction bases not matched to a gene: 9. From germline, CDR1 is MNHEY and CDR2 SVGEGT. This CDR3 is 16 amino acids long.